The 21 T cell receptor beta chains reported below all come from one sample, sequenced in a study of CDR3 diversity in severe acne. From the PCR reads, TCRdb called clonotypes with MiXCR, one entry per CDR3 protein. The profile shows about 100,000 distinct CDR3 sequences, roughly half of them singletons. Sequenced input: blood. These receptor sequences come from a male donor with acne.

The J gene is TRBJ1-6, the V gene TRBV10-2; D is unclear. Germline V gene data show CDR1 as WSHSY and CDR2 as SAAADI. Trimming shortened V by 2 bases and J by 10 bases, and 9 bases separated the two germline ends. The CDR3 spans 13 residues. In DNA form, the CDR3 reads TGCGCCAGCAGTGAGGACCAAGTCTCACCCCTCCACTTT. Translation: CASSEDQVSPLHF.

On this clonotype: The junction shows a germline mismatch at one end, possibly a read error. The rearrangement joins TRBV29-1 to TRBJ2-7, with D unclear. The length of the CDR3 is 13 residues. The germline CDR1 and CDR2 sequences are SQVTM and ANQGSEA. CDR3 nucleotides: TGTGCCTGGAGTCCCGGTGATCAATACGAGCAGTACTTC. This sequence encodes CAWSPGDQYEQYF.

This clonotype was seen a handful of times. This chain connects TRBV27 to TRBJ1-2; TRBD1 is a possible D gene (6 bases). Per the germline V gene, CDR1 is MNHEY and CDR2 is SMNVEV (reference sequence). The CDR3 consists of 13 residues. The V gene lost 3 bases and the J gene lost 8 bases, with 13 bases spanning the gap. The chain's CDR3 is CASSFGGGAGYTF. CDR3 bases: TGTGCCAGCAGTTTCGGGGGGGGCGCGGGCTACACCTTC.

The chain has TRBV9 and TRBJ2-7; D uncertain. The germline V gene encodes CDR1 SGDLS and CDR2 YYNGEE. Between the trimmed V and J ends, which lost 0 bases and 5 bases, there was a span of 3 bases. CDR3 length: 11 residues. DNA for the CDR3: TGTGCCAGCAGCGTAGCAGACGAGCAGTACTTC. Its translation is CASSVADEQYF. Complete variable domain (other parts from reference TRBV9 and TRBJ2-7): DSGVTQTPKHLITATGQRVTLRCSPRSGDLSVYWYQQSLDQGLQFLIQYYNGEERAKGNILERFSAQQFPDLHSELNLSSLELGDSALYFCASSVADEQYFGPGTRLTVT.

The chain recombines TRBV20-1 with TRBJ2-2, with a tentative D call TRBD1 (5 bases). The V and J ends lost 6 bases and 1 base respectively, with 18 bases between them. Looked up from germline, CDR1 is DFQATT and CDR2 is SNEGSKA (reference sequence). The CDR3 runs 16 residues. CDR3 in amino acids: CSATSPLGRNTGELFF. For the CDR3, the DNA is TGCAGTGCCACCAGTCCCCTGGGGCGGAACACCGGGGAGCTGTTTTTT.

A word on this clonotype: At one end, the junction sequence differs from germline, possibly due to a read error. V gene TRBV15 combines with J gene TRBJ2-7; weak D call: TRBD2 (6 bases). The CDR3 consists of 13 residues. CDR1 is LNHNV, CDR2 YYDKDF, per germline (reference sequence). The CDR3, as DNA: TGTGCCAGCAGCCAAGATCGGGACTGGGAGCAGTACTTC. Translated: CASSQDRDWEQYF.

The V gene is TRBV12-3 or TRBV12-4, the J gene TRBJ1-4; D unclear. The CDR3 covers 14 residues. With 2 bases removed from V and 3 bases from J, the gap between germline ends came to 7 bases. For the CDR3, the DNA is TGTGCCAGCAGTTTACAAGGGCCTAATGAAAAACTGTTTTTT. Protein product: CASSLQGPNEKLFF.

The chain links TRBV25-1 to TRBJ1-6, with D hard to call. Germline V gives CDR1 MGHDK, CDR2 SYGVNS. Trimming took off 8 bases at V and 9 bases at J, with 5 bases between the two ends. This CDR3 has 10 amino acids. In nucleotides, the CDR3 is TGTGCCAGCGGGGTTTCACCCCTCCACTTT. Amino acid sequence: CASGVSPLHF.

This clonotype was picked up many times. The DNA of the CDR3 is TGTGCCAGCAGTTCCCTGGGGGATGAGCAGTTCTTC. This codes for CASSSLGDEQFF. The chain joins TRBV6-5 to TRBJ2-1; either TRBD1 or TRBD2 may fit D (5 bases each). This CDR3 is 12 amino acids long. In germline, CDR1 is MNHEY, CDR2 SVGAGI. The V end was cut by 4 bases, the J end by 8 bases, with 9 bases between.

CDR3 loop: CAISGQSGNTIYF. The CDR3 DNA sequence: TGTGCCATCAGTGGGCAGTCTGGAAACACCATATATTTT. This sequence joins TRBV10-3 and TRBJ1-3; D gene ambiguous. Trimming took off 4 bases at V and 1 base at J, with 5 bases between the two ends. The germline CDR1 and CDR2 sequences are ENHRY and SYGVKD. The CDR3 length is 13 residues.

This clonotype has only one observation. The chain carries TRBV7-9 and TRBJ2-7, with TRBD1 matching over 7 bases. Per the germline V gene, CDR1 is SEHNR and CDR2 is FQNEAQ (reference sequence). Trimming at V came to 5 bases and at J to 0 bases, leaving 7 bases not matched to a gene. This CDR3 contains 15 residues. CDR3 DNA sequence: TGTGCCAGCAGCAGGGGGCCGGACAACTCCTACGAGCAGTACTTC. Amino acids: CASSRGPDNSYEQYF.

This clonotype has ten or more counts. V usage is TRBV6-4 and J usage is TRBJ2-3; TRBD1 matches at 10 bases. Looked up from germline, CDR1 is MRHNA and CDR2 is SNTAGT. There are 15 residues in the CDR3. The V gene end was trimmed by 2 bases and the J gene end by 1 base; junction bases not matched to a gene: 0. The DNA of the CDR3 is TGTGCCAGCAGTGACGGGACAGGGGGCACAGATACGCAGTATTTT. Residues: CASSDGTGGTDTQYF.

The gene calls are TRBV5-6 and TRBJ1-2; D is perhaps TRBD1 (5 bases). Looked up from germline, CDR1 is SGHDT and CDR2 is YYEEEE. CDR3 length: 11 amino acids. V was cut by 7 bases and J by 3 bases, with 7 bases left in between. CDR3 amino acids: CASGGDYGYTF. The CDR3 DNA reads as TGTGCCAGCGGGGGGGACTATGGCTACACCTTC.

The CDR3 is CSVEAGSAYEQYF. The CDR3 DNA follows: TGCAGCGTGGAGGCCGGGAGCGCCTACGAGCAGTACTTC. The chain employs TRBV29-1 and TRBJ2-7; a weak D match, TRBD2 (6 bases). The CDR3 is made up of 13 amino acids. The germline CDR1 and CDR2 sequences are SQVTM and ANQGSEA. Trimming took off 6 bases at V and 2 bases at J, with 14 bases between the two ends.

The V and J genes are TRBV5-5 and TRBJ2-7; 9 nucleotides line up with TRBD2. CDR1 is SGHKS, CDR2 YYEKEE, per germline (reference sequence). Trimming took 4 bases from V and 2 from J; bases not matched to a gene: 7. This CDR3 has 15 residues. Written as DNA, the CDR3 is TGTGCCAGCAGCCGTAGCGGGAGAGGCCCCTACGAGCAGTACTTC. Translating gives CASSRSGRGPYEQYF.

This chain joins TRBV6-5 and TRBJ2-3; TRBD1 matches at 9 bases. CDR3 length: 15 amino acids. Trimming took 6 bases from V and 2 from J; bases not matched to a gene: 6. The germline CDR1 and CDR2 sequences are MNHEY and SVGAGI. CDR3 sequence (DNA): TGTGCCAGCAGCTGGACAGGGGCTCACACAGATACGCAGTATTTT. Protein: CASSWTGAHTDTQYF.

V is TRBV20-1 and J is TRBJ2-5; TRBD2 agrees at 10 bases. V trimming: 4 bases; J trimming: 4 bases; junction bases outside the gene matches: 12. From germline, CDR1 is DFQATT and CDR2 SNEGSKA (reference sequence). The CDR3 sequence is 16 residues long. The CDR3 DNA reads TGCAGTGCTAATGAGGGTGGGACTAGCGTGTTAGAGACCCAGTACTTC. Its translation: CSANEGGTSVLETQYF.

The chain carries TRBV12-3 or TRBV12-4 and TRBJ1-1; weak D call: TRBD1 (6 bases). With 1 base removed from V and 6 bases from J, the gap between germline ends came to 18 bases. The CDR3 runs 16 residues. CDR3 in DNA: TGTGCCAGCAGTTTAGGGATTGAACGGGGGCGCGCTGAAGCTTTCTTT. Protein sequence: CASSLGIERGRAEAFF.

This clonotype came up many times. The J gene is TRBJ1-6, the V gene TRBV9; 9 bases match TRBD1. Trimming at V came to 3 bases and at J to 11 bases, leaving 9 bases not matched to a gene. The CDR3 is 15 amino acids. Germline values: CDR1 SGDLS, CDR2 YYNGEE. CDR3 residues: CASSATRDRATPLHF. The CDR3 coding sequence is TGTGCCAGCAGCGCCACTAGGGACAGGGCGACACCCCTCCACTTT.

A single count supports this clonotype. V gene TRBV6-5 combines with J gene TRBJ1-5; the D is unclear. The CDR3 has 13 residues. CDR1 and CDR2 (germline): MNHEY, SVGAGI. Trimming took 7 bases from V and 1 from J, leaving 8 bases between them. For the CDR3, the DNA is TGTGCCAGCAAAGAGGACAGCAATCAGCCCCAGCATTTT. As protein: CASKEDSNQPQHF.

The CDR3 nucleotides read TGCACCAGCAGCCCCAGGTATGCCCCAGATTACTACGAGCAGTACGTC. Residues: CTSSPRYAPDYYEQYV. The chain recombines TRBV1 with TRBJ2-7; the table's D call of TRBD1 was not tested on the DNA. TRBV1 is tagged as a pseudogene. CDR3 length: 16 amino acids.